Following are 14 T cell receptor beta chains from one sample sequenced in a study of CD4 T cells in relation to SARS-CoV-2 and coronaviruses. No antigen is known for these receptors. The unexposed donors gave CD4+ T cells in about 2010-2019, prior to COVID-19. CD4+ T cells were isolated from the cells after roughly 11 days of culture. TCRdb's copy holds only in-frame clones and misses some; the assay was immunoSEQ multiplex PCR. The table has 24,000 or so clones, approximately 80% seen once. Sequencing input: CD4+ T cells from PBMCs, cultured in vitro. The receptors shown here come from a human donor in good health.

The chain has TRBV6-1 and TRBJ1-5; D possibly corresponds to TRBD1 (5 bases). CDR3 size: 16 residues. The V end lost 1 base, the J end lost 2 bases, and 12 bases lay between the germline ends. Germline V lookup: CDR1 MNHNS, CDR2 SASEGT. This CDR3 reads CASSEEGFSRNQPQHF. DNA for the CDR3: TGTGCCAGCAGTGAAGAGGGGTTCTCACGCAATCAGCCCCAGCATTTT.

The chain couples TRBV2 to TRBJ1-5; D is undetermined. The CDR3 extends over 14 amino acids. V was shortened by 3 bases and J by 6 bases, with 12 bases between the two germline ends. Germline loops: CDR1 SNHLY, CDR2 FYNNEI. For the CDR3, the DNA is TGTGCCAGCAGTGAGGCACGGGAAAGTCAGCCCCAGCATTTT. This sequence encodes CASSEARESQPQHF.

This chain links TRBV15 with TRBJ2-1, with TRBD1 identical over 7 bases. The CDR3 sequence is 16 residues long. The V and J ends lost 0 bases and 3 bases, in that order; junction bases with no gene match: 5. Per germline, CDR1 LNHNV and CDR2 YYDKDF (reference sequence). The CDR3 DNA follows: TGTGCCACCAGCAGAGATCAGGGGGTCGTCTACAATGAGCAGTTCTTC. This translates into CATSRDQGVVYNEQFF. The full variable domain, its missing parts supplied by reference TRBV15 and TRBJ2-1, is DAMVIQNPRYQVTQFGKPVTLSCSQTLNHNVMYWYQQKSSQAPKLLFHYYDKDFNNEADTPDNFQSRRPNTSFCFLDIRSPGLGDTAMYLCATSRDQGVVYNEQFFGPGTRLTVL.

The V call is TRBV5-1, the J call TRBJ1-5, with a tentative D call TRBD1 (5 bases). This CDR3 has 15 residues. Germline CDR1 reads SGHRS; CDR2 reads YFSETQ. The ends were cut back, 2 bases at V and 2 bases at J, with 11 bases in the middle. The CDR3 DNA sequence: TGCGCCAGCAGCTTCGGGACGGAAGGCAATCAGCCCCAGCATTTT. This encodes CASSFGTEGNQPQHF.

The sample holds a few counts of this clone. The CDR3, as DNA: TGTGCCAGTAATAGTGTAGGTGAGCAGTTCTTC. Protein: CASNSVGEQFF. The gene calls are TRBV19 and TRBJ2-1; D gene ambiguous. Trimming stripped 7 bases from V and 9 bases from J, with 10 bases between. The CDR3 is 11 amino acids. Germline CDR1 LNHDA, CDR2 SQIVND (reference sequence).

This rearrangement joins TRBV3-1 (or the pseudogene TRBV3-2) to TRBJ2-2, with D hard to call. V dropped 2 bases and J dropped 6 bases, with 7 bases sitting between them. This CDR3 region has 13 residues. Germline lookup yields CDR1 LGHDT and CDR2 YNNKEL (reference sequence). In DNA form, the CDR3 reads TGTGCCAGCAGCCAAATCCGGGCCGGGGAGCTGTTTTTT. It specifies CASSQIRAGELFF.

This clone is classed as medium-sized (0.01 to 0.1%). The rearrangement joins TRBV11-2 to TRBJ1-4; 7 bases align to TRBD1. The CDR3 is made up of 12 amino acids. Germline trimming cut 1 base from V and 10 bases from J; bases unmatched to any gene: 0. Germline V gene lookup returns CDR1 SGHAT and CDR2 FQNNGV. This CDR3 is CASSLGQGKLFF. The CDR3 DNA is TGTGCCAGCAGCTTAGGACAGGGAAAACTGTTTTTT. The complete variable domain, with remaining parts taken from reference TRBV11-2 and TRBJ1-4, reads EAGVAQSPRYKIIEKRQSVAFWCNPISGHATLYWYQQILGQGPKLLIQFQNNGVVDDSQLPKDRFSAERLKGVDSTLKIQPAKLEDSAVYLCASSLGQGKLFFGSGTQLSVL.

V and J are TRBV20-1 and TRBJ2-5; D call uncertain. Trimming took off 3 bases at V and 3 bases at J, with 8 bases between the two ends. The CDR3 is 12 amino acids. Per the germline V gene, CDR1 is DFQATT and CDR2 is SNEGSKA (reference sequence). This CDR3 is CSASEQKETQYF. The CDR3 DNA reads TGCAGTGCTAGTGAACAGAAAGAGACCCAGTACTTC.

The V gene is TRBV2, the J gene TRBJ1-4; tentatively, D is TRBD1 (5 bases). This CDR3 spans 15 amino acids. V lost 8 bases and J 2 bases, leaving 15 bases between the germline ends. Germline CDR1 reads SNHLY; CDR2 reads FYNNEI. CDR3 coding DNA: TGTGCCAGCTCAAAAGGGGACTACACTAATGAAAAACTGTTTTTT. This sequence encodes CASSKGDYTNEKLFF.

This chain's CDR3 is CASSPVGTSGNEQFF. The CDR3 bases are TGTGCCAGCTCACCGGTAGGGACTAGCGGGAATGAGCAGTTCTTC. The rearrangement links TRBV18 to TRBJ2-1, with TRBD2 matching 12 bases. Germline lookup yields CDR1 KGHSH and CDR2 LQKENI. CDR3 length equals 15 residues. Trimming cost V 3 bases and J 7 bases; bases outside gene matches: 4.

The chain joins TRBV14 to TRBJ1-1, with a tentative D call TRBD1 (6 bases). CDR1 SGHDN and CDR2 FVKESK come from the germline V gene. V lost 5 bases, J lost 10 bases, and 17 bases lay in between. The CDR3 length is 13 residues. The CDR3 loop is CASSFENLRGAFF. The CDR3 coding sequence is TGTGCCAGCAGCTTTGAAAACCTCAGGGGAGCTTTCTTT. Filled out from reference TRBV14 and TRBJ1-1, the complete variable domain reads EAGVTQFPSHSVIEKGQTVTLRCDPISGHDNLYWYRRVMGKEIKFLLHFVKESKQDESGMPNNRFLAERTGGTYSTLKVQPAELEDSGVYFCASSFENLRGAFFGQGTRLTVV.

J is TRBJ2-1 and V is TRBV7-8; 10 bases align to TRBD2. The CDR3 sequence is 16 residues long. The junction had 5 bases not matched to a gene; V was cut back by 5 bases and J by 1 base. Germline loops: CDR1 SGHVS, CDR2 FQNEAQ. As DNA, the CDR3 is TGTGCCAGCAGCCTAACAGCGGGAGGGTCCTACAATGAGCAGTTCTTC. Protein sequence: CASSLTAGGSYNEQFF.

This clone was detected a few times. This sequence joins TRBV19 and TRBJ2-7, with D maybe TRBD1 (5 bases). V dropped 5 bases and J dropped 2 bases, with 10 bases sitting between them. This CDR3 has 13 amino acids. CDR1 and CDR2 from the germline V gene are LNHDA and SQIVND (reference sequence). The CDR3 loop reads CASSPGSTYEQYF. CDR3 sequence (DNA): TGTGCCAGTAGTCCAGGGTCCACCTACGAGCAGTACTTC.

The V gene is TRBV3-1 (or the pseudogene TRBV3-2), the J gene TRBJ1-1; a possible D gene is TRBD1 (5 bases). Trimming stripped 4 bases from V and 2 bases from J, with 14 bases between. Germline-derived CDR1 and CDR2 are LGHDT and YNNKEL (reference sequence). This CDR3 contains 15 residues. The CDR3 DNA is TGTGCCAGCAGCCCCATGGGACGGGGAAACACTGAAGCTTTCTTT. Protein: CASSPMGRGNTEAFF.